A single sample gave rise to the 25 T cell receptor beta chains below, sequenced in a study of metastatic and nonmetastatic thyroid tumors. TCRdb called clones again from the PCR reads with MiXCR. The data contain just under 60,000 clones, around 15% of them seen just once; the ten biggest clones take up almost 9.5%. Thyroid surgery took place with no prior treatment in any patient. Sequenced material: blood. These receptors all stem from a male donor with papillary thyroid cancer or a benign thyroid nodule (not recorded which). Some clones in this sample may be carry-over from other donors' samples.

The sample holds a few counts of this clone. The V and J genes are TRBV6-2 or TRBV6-3 and TRBJ2-7; D not certain. CDR1 is MNHEY, CDR2 SVGEGT, per germline. V gave up 0 bases and J gave up 2 bases, with 2 bases separating them. The CDR3 consists of 12 residues. Here the CDR3 reads CASSYSPYEQYF. The CDR3 region has the DNA TGTGCCAGCAGTTACTCTCCCTACGAGCAGTACTTC.

This clone showed up many times. This sequence joins TRBV2 and TRBJ2-3; D possibly uses TRBD1 or TRBD2 (6 bases each). This CDR3 spans 13 amino acids. The ends were cut back, 8 bases at V and 2 bases at J, with 11 bases in the middle. The germline CDR1 and CDR2 sequences are SNHLY and FYNNEI. This CDR3 is CASVGGPTDTQYF. The CDR3 DNA sequence: TGTGCCAGCGTCGGGGGCCCCACAGATACGCAGTATTTT.

This clone was detected many times. The chain combines TRBV14 with TRBJ1-2; 8 bases fit TRBD1. This CDR3 is 14 amino acids long. With 6 bases clipped from V and 4 bases from J, the junction kept 7 bases outside the gene matches. Germline loops: CDR1 SGHDN, CDR2 FVKESK. The CDR3 region is CASSLRGPSYGYTF. For the CDR3, the DNA is TGTGCCAGCAGTCTCAGGGGGCCCAGCTATGGCTACACCTTC.

This clone was seen ten or more times. The V gene is TRBV9, the J gene TRBJ1-5; 7 nucleotides align to TRBD1. Germline V CDR1 and CDR2: SGDLS, YYNGEE. CDR3 size: 15 residues. Trimming cost V 3 bases and J 8 bases; bases outside gene matches: 11. DNA of the CDR3: TGTGCCAGCAGCGCTGGGGACAGTGAGATTGAGCCCCAGCATTTT. It is translated as CASSAGDSEIEPQHF.

CDR3 amino acids: CASSISPVELFF. The CDR3, as DNA: TGTGCCAGTAGTATCAGTCCCGTGGAGCTGTTTTTT. This sequence joins TRBV19 and TRBJ2-2; D is ambiguous. V gave up 3 bases and J gave up 10 bases, with 9 bases separating them. Looked up from germline, CDR1 is LNHDA and CDR2 is SQIVND (reference sequence). The CDR3 is made up of 12 amino acids.

This clone was found many times. In DNA form, the CDR3 reads TGTGCCAGCAGTTTACCCCCGGGACAGGGAGGCTCACCCCTCCACTTT. Its protein is CASSLPPGQGGSPLHF. This sequence joins TRBV28 and TRBJ1-6; 9 nucleotides align to TRBD1. J was trimmed by 10 bases and V by 2 bases; bases with no gene match: 9. The length of the CDR3 is 16 residues. Germline CDR1 is MDHEN and CDR2 is SYDVKM.

The table lists this clone with many counts. V and J are TRBV7-8 and TRBJ2-3; the match to TRBD2 covers 9 bases. The CDR3 extends over 15 amino acids. Losses at the gene ends were 2 bases for V and 7 bases for J; bases not matched to a gene: 7. CDR1 SGHVS and CDR2 FQNEAQ come from the germline V gene. The CDR3 bases are TGTGCCAGCAGCTTAATCGGCGGGGGGGCATATACGCAGTATTTT. As protein: CASSLIGGGAYTQYF.

A few counts support this clone. Without the conserved terminal phenylalanine or tryptophan, this CDR3 likely stems from a read error. V gene TRBV6-2 or TRBV6-3 combines with J gene TRBJ1-2; D is uncertain. The CDR3 is made up of 17 amino acids. The V and J ends lost 4 bases and 6 bases respectively, with 24 bases between them. Germline V gene sequence: CDR1 MNHEY, CDR2 SVGEGT. This chain's CDR3 is CASSSPPWAQRADGYTL. The CDR3 DNA is TGTGCCAGCAGTTCCCCCCCTTGGGCCCAAAGGGCGGATGGCTACACCCTC.

This clone was seen repeatedly, ten times or more. The chain employs TRBV20-1 and TRBJ2-1; either TRBD1 or TRBD2 may fit D (5 bases each). Deletions cut 5 bases from V and 6 bases from J, with 17 bases between. The CDR3 spans 14 residues. Per germline, CDR1 DFQATT and CDR2 SNEGSKA (reference sequence). CDR3 bases: TGCAGTGCTTTAGTTGGGGACCGCCCCAATGAGCAGTTCTTC. It codes for CSALVGDRPNEQFF.

There are many counts of this clone. This sequence joins TRBV28 and TRBJ1-5; a possible D gene is TRBD1 (5 bases). CDR1 MDHEN and CDR2 SYDVKM come from the germline V gene. The CDR3 has 16 residues. V dropped 1 base and J dropped 0 bases, with 10 bases sitting between them. The DNA for the CDR3 is TGTGCCAGCAGTTTATTGGGGGGTTATAGCAATCAGCCCCAGCATTTT. It translates to CASSLLGGYSNQPQHF.

The table lists this clone with many counts. The rearrangement uses TRBV2 and TRBJ2-3; 7 nucleotides align to TRBD2. Per the germline V gene, CDR1 is SNHLY and CDR2 is FYNNEI. The CDR3 consists of 15 residues. V lost 5 bases and J lost 1; bases outside the gene matches: 6. The CDR3 DNA reads as TGTGCCAGCAGTCCCTCGGCGGGGGGCACAGATACGCAGTATTTT. Its protein product is CASSPSAGGTDTQYF.

V usage is TRBV27 and J usage is TRBJ2-3; 10 bases align to TRBD2. This CDR3 has 16 residues. Trimming cost V 0 bases and J 5 bases; bases outside gene matches: 5. The V gene's germline CDR1 is MNHEY and CDR2 SMNVEV (reference sequence). CDR3 region: CASSLSLAGDGDTQYF. In DNA, the CDR3 is TGTGCCAGCAGTTTATCCCTAGCGGGAGACGGAGATACGCAGTATTTT.

This clone was picked up many times. The chain employs TRBV9 and TRBJ2-5; perhaps D is TRBD1 or TRBD2 (6 bases each). V was cut by 0 bases and J by 5 bases, with 14 bases left in between. Germline values: CDR1 SGDLS, CDR2 YYNGEE. This CDR3 is built from 15 residues. CDR3 region: CASSVAGAGSETQYF. Written as DNA, the CDR3 is TGTGCCAGCAGCGTAGCGGGGGCCGGTAGCGAGACCCAGTACTTC.

This clone was observed a few times. This chain connects TRBV6-1 to TRBJ2-1; possibly TRBD2 for D (6 bases). There are 13 residues in the CDR3. CDR1 and CDR2 from the germline V gene are MNHNS and SASEGT. Trimming pared 8 bases from V and 7 bases from J, leaving 15 bases between. The CDR3 loop is CASQASVMNEQFF. CDR3 DNA: TGTGCCAGCCAAGCTAGCGTGATGAATGAGCAGTTCTTC.

This rearrangement joins TRBV7-2 to TRBJ2-5; either TRBD1 or TRBD2 may supply D (6 bases each). The germline CDR1 and CDR2 sequences are SGHTA and FQGNSA. The CDR3 sequence is 15 residues long. V gave up 5 bases and J gave up 4 bases, with 17 bases separating them. Written as DNA, the CDR3 is TGTGCCAGCAGCGACGGTGATTGGGGGGCAGAGACCCAGTACTTC. It specifies CASSDGDWGAETQYF.

This clone appeared many times. V usage is TRBV7-2 and J usage is TRBJ2-2; D is perhaps TRBD1 or TRBD2 (5 bases each). Germline CDR1 is SGHTA and CDR2 is FQGNSA. The V end lost 5 bases, the J end lost 8 bases, and 15 bases lay between the germline ends. The CDR3 is 14 residues long. The CDR3 here is CASSQGPLRGELFF. CDR3 bases: TGTGCCAGCAGCCAGGGACCACTCCGTGGGGAGCTGTTTTTT.

This clone was found many times. This chain uses TRBV4-1 with TRBJ2-1; 14 nucleotides line up with TRBD2. The V gene end was trimmed by 3 bases and the J gene end by 5 bases; junction bases not matched to a gene: 3. The CDR3 spans 16 residues. The V gene's germline CDR1 is MGHRA and CDR2 YSYEKL. The CDR3 nucleotides are TGCGCCAGCAGCCAGAGACTAGCGGGAGGGGACAATGAGCAGTTCTTC. It codes for CASSQRLAGGDNEQFF.

The chain is built from TRBV7-6 and TRBJ1-1, with TRBD1 matching over 10 bases. Losses at the gene ends were 3 bases for V and 3 bases for J; bases not matched to a gene: 4. In germline, CDR1 is SGHVS, CDR2 FNYEAQ. CDR3 length: 15 residues. The CDR3 protein is CASSLGQGMDTEAFF. DNA of the CDR3: TGTGCCAGCAGCTTGGGACAGGGGATGGACACTGAAGCTTTCTTT.

This clone has just a few counts. The junction differs from germline at one of its ends, possibly a read error. The rearrangement joins TRBV27 to TRBJ2-2; D may match TRBD1 or TRBD2 (5 bases each). The CDR3 covers 15 residues. Germline CDR1 and CDR2: MNHEY and SMNVEV (reference sequence). The CDR3 sequence is CASMVWGSTTGDLFF. The CDR3 DNA is TGTGCCAGCATGGTCTGGGGGTCGACCACCGGGGATCTGTTTTTT.

This clone appeared a few times. Since a much larger clone is just one base distant, this may be a read error. Different DNA sequences within this sample yield the same CDR3. As DNA, the CDR3 is TGTGCCAGCAGCTTGGGGGAGGGTCGTTACGAGCAGTACTTC. Its protein is CASSLGEGRYEQYF. V gene TRBV5-6 combines with J gene TRBJ2-7; 7 nucleotides agree with TRBD2. The germline V gene encodes CDR1 SGHDT and CDR2 YYEEEE. The CDR3 runs 14 residues. V shed 0 bases, J shed 4 bases, and the junction held 4 bases outside the gene matches.

There are many counts of this clone. The chain employs TRBV5-5 and TRBJ2-7; D possibly corresponds to TRBD1 (5 bases). The ends were cut back, 0 bases at V and 3 bases at J, with 7 bases in the middle. CDR1 and CDR2 from the germline V gene are SGHKS and YYEKEE (reference sequence). This CDR3 has 13 amino acids. CDR3 coding DNA: TGTGCCAGCAGCTTGGGGGGCTACTACGAGCAGTACTTC. Amino acids: CASSLGGYYEQYF.

This clone was counted only a few times. Other DNA variants within this sample encode the same CDR3. The CDR3 here is CASSDREAGVTNIQYF. DNA for the CDR3: TGCGCCAGCAGCGATCGAGAAGCGGGAGTTACGAACATTCAGTACTTC. J is TRBJ2-4 and V is TRBV10-2; 8 positions agree with TRBD2. The V gene end was trimmed by 6 bases and the J gene end by 7 bases; junction bases not matched to a gene: 14. This CDR3 has 16 amino acids. CDR1 is WSHSY, CDR2 SAAADI, per germline.

This clone was seen repeatedly, ten times or more. The gene calls are TRBV6-1 and TRBJ1-4; possibly TRBD1 for D (6 bases). This CDR3 region has 14 residues. Trimming took 7 bases from V and 1 from J, leaving 10 bases between them. Germline V lookup: CDR1 MNHNS, CDR2 SASEGT. This CDR3 is CASKGGRTNEKLFF. For the CDR3, the DNA is TGTGCCAGCAAGGGGGGGAGAACTAATGAAAAACTGTTTTTT.

This clone was counted only a few times. This may be a read error, as it is one base from a much larger clone. The rearrangement uses TRBV7-9 and TRBJ2-6; possibly TRBD1 for D (5 bases). There are 15 residues in the CDR3. Germline loops: CDR1 SEHNR, CDR2 FQNEAQ (reference sequence). The CDR3 DNA is TGTGCCAGCAGCGGCGATGGCTCTGGGGCCGACGTCCTGACTTTC. This gives the protein CASSGDGSGADVLTF.

Many counts were recorded for this clone. The chain combines TRBV24-1 with TRBJ2-5; 12 nucleotides agree with TRBD2. The trim removed 3 bases at V and 4 bases at J, leaving 20 bases unmatched. CDR3 length: 21 amino acids. Germline V lookup: CDR1 KGHDR, CDR2 SFDVKD. This chain's CDR3 is CATSDPQTSGLAGGGIETQYF. As DNA, the CDR3 is TGTGCCACCAGTGATCCGCAAACATCGGGCCTAGCGGGAGGGGGAATAGAGACCCAGTACTTC.